This T cell receptor beta chain was sequenced for a study of T cells in women clearing cervical HPV infection. Points on this clone: Sequencing ends 3 residues short of the CDR3 end; the germline J gene provides the rest.

Germline V gene sequence: CDR1 SQVTM, CDR2 ANQGSEA. The CDR3 contains 13 residues. With V trimmed by 6 bases and J by 6 bases, 7 bases remained unmatched. Using immunoSEQ multiplex PCR, the repertoire was profiled, and TCRdb retains in-frame clones only, with some absent. The sample data list under 50,000 clones. The chain has TRBV29-1 and TRBJ2-3; 9 nucleotides line up with TRBD2. Input material: blood buffy coat. This TCR derives from a woman aged 18 to 69 with a cervical HPV16 infection that either progressed to CIN3+ or cleared (not recorded which). Partial CDR3 DNA: TGCAGCGTCCCGGGACTAGCCTTGGATACG. This codes for CSVPGLALDT. The whole CDR3 reads CSVPGLALDTQYF.